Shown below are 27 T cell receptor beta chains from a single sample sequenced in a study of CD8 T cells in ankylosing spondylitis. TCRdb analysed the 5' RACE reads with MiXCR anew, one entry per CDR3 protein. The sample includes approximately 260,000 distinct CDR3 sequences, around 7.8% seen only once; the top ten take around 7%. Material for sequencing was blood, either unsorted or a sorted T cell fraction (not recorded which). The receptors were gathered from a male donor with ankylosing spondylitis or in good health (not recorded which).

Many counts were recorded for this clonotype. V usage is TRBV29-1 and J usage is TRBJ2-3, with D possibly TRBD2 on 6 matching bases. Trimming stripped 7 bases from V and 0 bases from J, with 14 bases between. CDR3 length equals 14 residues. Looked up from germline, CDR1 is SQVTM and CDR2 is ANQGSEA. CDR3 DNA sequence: TGCAGCGCAGCCGGGACTGCAAGCACAGATACGCAGTATTTT. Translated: CSAAGTASTDTQYF.

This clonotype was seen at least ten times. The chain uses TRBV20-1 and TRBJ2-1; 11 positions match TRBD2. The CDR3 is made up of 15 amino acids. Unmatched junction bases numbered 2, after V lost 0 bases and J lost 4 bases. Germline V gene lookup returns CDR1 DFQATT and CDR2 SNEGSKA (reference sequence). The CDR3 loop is CSARDTSGGYNEQFF. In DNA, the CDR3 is TGCAGTGCTAGAGATACTAGCGGGGGTTACAATGAGCAGTTCTTC.

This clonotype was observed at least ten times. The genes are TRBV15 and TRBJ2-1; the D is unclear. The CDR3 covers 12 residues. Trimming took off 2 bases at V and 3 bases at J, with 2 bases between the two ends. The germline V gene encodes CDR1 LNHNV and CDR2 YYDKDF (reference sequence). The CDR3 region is CATSRYYNEQFF. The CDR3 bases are TGTGCCACCAGCAGATACTACAATGAGCAGTTCTTC.

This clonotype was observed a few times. The CDR3 spells CASSPGQGGGNTIYF. The CDR3, as DNA: TGCGCCAGCAGCCCGGGACAGGGAGGAGGAAACACCATATATTTT. V is TRBV5-1 and J is TRBJ1-3; 9 positions match TRBD1. Germline loops: CDR1 SGHRS, CDR2 YFSETQ. CDR3 length: 15 amino acids. After removal of 4 bases from V and 4 bases from J, the junction contained 6 bases not matched to a gene. Full variable domain (missing parts from reference TRBV5-1 and TRBJ1-3): KAGVTQTPRYLIKTRGQQVTLSCSPISGHRSVSWYQQTPGQGLQFLFEYFSETQRNKGNFPGRFSGRQFSNSRSEMNVSTLELGDSALYLCASSPGQGGGNTIYFGEGSWLTVV.

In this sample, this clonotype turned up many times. CDR3 DNA: TGTGCCAGCACCCGAGGGGGGAGCACAGATACGCAGTATTTT. This sequence encodes CASTRGGSTDTQYF. V gene TRBV7-2 combines with J gene TRBJ2-3, with D possibly being TRBD1 or TRBD2 (6 bases each). The CDR3 loop spans 14 amino acids. V was trimmed by 7 bases and J by 0 bases, leaving 11 bases between them. The V gene's germline CDR1 is SGHTA and CDR2 FQGNSA.

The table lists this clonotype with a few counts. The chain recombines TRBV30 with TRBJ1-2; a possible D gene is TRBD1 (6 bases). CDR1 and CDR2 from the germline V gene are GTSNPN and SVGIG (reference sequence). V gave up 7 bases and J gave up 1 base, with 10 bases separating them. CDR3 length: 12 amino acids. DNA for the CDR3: TGTGCCTTGACACAGGGTAACTATGGCTACACCTTC. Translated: CALTQGNYGYTF.

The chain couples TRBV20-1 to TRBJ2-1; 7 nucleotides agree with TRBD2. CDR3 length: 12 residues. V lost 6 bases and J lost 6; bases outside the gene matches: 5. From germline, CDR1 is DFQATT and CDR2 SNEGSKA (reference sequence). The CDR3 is CSARERSNEQFF. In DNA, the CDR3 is TGCAGTGCGCGGGAGAGAAGCAATGAGCAGTTCTTC.

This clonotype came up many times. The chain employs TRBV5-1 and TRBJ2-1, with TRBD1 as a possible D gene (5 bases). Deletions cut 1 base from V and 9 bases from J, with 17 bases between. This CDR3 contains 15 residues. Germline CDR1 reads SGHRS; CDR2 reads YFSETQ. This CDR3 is CASSLMAREGTEQFF. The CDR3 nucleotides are TGCGCCAGCAGCTTGATGGCCAGGGAAGGCACTGAGCAGTTCTTC.

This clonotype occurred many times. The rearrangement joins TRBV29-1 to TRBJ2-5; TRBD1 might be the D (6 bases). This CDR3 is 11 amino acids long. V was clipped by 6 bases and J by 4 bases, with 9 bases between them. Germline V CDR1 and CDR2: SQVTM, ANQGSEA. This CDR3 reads CSVARGETQYF. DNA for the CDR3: TGCAGCGTGGCCAGGGGAGAGACCCAGTACTTC. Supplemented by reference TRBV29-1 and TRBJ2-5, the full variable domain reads SAVISQKPSRDICQRGTSLTIQCQVDSQVTMMFWYRQQPGQSLTLIATANQGSEATYESGFVIDKFPISRPNLTFSTLTVSNMSPEDSSIYLCSVARGETQYFGPGTRLLVL.

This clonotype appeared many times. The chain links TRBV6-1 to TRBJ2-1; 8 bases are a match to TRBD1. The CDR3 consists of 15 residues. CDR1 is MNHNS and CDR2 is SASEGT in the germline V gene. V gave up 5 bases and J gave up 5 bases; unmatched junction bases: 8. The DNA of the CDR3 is TGTGCCAGCAGTCGCGGACAGGGACCCCACAATGAGCAGTTCTTC. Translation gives CASSRGQGPHNEQFF.

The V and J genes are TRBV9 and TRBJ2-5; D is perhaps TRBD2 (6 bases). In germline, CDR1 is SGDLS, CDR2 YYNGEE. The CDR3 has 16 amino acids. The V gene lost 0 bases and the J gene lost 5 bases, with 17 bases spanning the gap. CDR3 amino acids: CASSVGRASVEETQYF. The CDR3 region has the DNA TGTGCCAGCAGCGTAGGTCGGGCTAGCGTGGAGGAGACCCAGTACTTC.

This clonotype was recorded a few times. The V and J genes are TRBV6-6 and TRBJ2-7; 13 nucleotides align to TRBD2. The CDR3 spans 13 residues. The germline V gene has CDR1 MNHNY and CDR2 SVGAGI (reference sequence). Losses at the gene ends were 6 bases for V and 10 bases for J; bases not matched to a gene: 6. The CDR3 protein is CASSLGLAGIQYF. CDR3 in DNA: TGTGCCAGCAGCCTGGGACTAGCGGGAATCCAGTACTTC.

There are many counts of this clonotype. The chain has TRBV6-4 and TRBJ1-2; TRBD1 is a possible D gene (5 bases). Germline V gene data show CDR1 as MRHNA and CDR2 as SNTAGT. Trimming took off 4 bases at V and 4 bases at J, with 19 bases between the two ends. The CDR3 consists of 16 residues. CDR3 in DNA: TGTGCCAGCAGTGTTTCGGGACCCCTTAAGGCCTATGGCTACACCTTC. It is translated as CASSVSGPLKAYGYTF.

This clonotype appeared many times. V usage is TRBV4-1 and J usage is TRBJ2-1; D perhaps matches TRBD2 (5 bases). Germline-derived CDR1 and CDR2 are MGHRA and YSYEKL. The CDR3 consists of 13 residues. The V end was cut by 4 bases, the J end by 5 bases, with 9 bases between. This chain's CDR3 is CASSPPADNEQFF. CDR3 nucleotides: TGCGCCAGCAGCCCCCCAGCGGACAATGAGCAGTTCTTC.

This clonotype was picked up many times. The DNA for the CDR3 is TGTGCCAGCAGCTTAGTTGGGACAAGGGGTGAAAAACTGTTTTTT. This codes for CASSLVGTRGEKLFF. J is TRBJ1-4 and V is TRBV7-2, with D possibly TRBD1 on 6 matching bases. The CDR3 runs 15 residues. V gave up 1 base and J gave up 7 bases, with 13 bases separating them. Germline-derived CDR1 and CDR2 are SGHTA and FQGNSA. Supplemented by reference TRBV7-2 and TRBJ1-4, the full variable domain reads GAGVSQSPSNKVTEKGKDVELRCDPISGHTALYWYRQSLGQGLEFLIYFQGNSAPDKSGLPSDRFSAERTGGSVSTLTIQRTQQEDSAVYLCASSLVGTRGEKLFFGSGTQLSVL.

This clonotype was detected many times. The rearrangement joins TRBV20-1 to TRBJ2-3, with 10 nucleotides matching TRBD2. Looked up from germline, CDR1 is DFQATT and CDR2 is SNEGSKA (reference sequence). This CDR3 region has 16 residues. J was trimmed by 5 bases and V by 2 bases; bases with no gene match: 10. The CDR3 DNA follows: TGCAGTGCTAGACCCCCCTGGACTAGCGGTAGAGATACGCAGTATTTT. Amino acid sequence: CSARPPWTSGRDTQYF.

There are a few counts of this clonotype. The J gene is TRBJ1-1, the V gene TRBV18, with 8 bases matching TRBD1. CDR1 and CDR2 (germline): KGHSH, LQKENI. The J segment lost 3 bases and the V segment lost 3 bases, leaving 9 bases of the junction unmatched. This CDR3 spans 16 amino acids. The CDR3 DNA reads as TGTGCCAGCTCACCTATAACAGGGGGTTGGGACACTGAAGCTTTCTTT. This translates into CASSPITGGWDTEAFF.

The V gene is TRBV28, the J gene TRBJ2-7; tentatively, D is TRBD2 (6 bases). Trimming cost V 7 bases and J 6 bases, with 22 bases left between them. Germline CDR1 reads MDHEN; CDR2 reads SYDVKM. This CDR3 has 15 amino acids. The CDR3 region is CASKTGRDFQAEQYF. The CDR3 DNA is TGTGCCAGCAAAACTGGGCGGGACTTTCAGGCCGAGCAGTACTTC.

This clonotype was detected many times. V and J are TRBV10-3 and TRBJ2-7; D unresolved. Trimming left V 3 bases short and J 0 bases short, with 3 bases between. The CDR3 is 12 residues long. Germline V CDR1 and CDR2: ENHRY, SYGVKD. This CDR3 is CAISDSSYEQYF. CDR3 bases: TGTGCCATCAGTGACAGCTCCTACGAGCAGTACTTC.

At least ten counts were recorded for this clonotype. This CDR3 reads CSARDLQSNQPQHF. The CDR3 DNA reads as TGCAGTGCTAGAGATTTGCAGTCCAATCAGCCCCAGCATTTT. This chain joins TRBV20-1 and TRBJ1-5; D is undetermined. CDR3 length: 14 residues. CDR1 and CDR2 (germline): DFQATT, SNEGSKA (reference sequence). The V and J ends lost 0 bases and 3 bases respectively, with 9 bases between them.

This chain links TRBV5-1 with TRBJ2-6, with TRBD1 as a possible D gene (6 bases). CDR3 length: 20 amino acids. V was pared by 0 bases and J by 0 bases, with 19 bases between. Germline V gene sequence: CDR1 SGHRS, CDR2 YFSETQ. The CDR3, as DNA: TGCGCCAGCAGCTTGGCCTTCGTGCAGGGGTCCCCCTCTGGGGCCAACGTCCTGACTTTC. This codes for CASSLAFVQGSPSGANVLTF.

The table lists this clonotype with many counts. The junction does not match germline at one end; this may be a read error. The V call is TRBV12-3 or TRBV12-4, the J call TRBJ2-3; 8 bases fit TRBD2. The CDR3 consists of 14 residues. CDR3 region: CASSLAGRTDTQYF. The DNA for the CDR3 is TGTGCCAGCAGCTTAGCGGGGCGGACCGATACGCAGTATTTT.

The DNA for the CDR3 is TGTGCCATCAGTGAGCCCCGGGCGGCCTCCTACGAGCAGTACTTC. It translates to CAISEPRAASYEQYF. The chain couples TRBV10-3 to TRBJ2-7; D is ambiguous. CDR3 size: 15 residues. V was cut by 2 bases and J by 0 bases, with 11 bases left in between. The germline V gene has CDR1 ENHRY and CDR2 SYGVKD.

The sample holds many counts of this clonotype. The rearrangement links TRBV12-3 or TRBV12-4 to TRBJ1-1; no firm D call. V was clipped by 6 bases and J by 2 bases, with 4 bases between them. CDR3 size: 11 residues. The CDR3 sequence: CASRLNTEAFF. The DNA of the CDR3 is TGTGCCAGCAGACTCAACACTGAAGCTTTCTTT.

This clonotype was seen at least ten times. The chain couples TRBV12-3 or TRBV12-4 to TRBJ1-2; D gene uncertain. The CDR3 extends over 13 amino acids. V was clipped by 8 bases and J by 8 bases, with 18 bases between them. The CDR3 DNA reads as TGTGCCAGCGCCGTTCGCCAGGTAGAGGGCTACACCTTC. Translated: CASAVRQVEGYTF.

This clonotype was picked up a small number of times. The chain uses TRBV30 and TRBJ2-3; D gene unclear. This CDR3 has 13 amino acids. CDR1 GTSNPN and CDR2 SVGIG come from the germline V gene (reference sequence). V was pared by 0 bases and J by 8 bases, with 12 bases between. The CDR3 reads CAWSVSHQRTQYF. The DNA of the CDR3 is TGTGCCTGGAGTGTAAGCCATCAGCGTACGCAGTATTTT.

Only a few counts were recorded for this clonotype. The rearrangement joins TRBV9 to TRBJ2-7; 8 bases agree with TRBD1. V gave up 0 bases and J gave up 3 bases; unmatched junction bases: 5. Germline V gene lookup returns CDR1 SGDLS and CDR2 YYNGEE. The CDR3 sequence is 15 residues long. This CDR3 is CASSVAGTGGYEQYF. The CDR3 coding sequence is TGTGCCAGCAGCGTAGCCGGGACAGGAGGCTACGAGCAGTACTTC.